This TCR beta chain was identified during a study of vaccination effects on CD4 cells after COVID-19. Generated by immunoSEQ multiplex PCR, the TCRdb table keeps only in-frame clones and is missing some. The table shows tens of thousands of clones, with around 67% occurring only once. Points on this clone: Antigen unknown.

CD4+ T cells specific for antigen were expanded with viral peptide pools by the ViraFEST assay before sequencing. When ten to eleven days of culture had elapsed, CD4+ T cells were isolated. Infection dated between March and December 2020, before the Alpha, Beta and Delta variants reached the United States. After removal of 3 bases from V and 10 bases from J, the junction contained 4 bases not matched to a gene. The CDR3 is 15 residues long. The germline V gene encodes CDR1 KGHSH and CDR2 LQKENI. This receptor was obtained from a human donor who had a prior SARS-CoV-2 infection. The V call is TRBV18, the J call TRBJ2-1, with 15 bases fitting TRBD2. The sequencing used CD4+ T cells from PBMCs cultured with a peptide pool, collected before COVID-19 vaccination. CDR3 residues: CASSPRTSGRGEQFF. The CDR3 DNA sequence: TGTGCCAGCTCACCGCGGACTAGCGGGAGGGGGGAGCAGTTCTTC. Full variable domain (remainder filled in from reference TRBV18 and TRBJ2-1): NAGVMQNPRHLVRRRGQEARLRCSPMKGHSHVYWYRQLPEEGLKFMVYLQKENIIDESGMPKERFSAEFPKEGPSILRIQQVVRGDSAAYFCASSPRTSGRGEQFFGPGTRLTVL.